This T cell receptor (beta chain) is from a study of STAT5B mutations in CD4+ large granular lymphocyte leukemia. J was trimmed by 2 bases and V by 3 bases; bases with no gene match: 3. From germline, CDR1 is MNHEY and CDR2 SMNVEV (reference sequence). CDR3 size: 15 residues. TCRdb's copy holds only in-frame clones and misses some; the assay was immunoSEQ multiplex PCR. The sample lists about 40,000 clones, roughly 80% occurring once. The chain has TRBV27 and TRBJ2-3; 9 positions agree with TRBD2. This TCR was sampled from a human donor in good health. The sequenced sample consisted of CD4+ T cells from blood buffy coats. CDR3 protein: CASSLAGGHTDTQYF. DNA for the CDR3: TGTGCCAGCAGTTTGGCGGGAGGGCACACAGATACGCAGTATTTT.